These T cell receptor beta chains were read from a single sample in a study of blood T cell repertoires in COVID-19. Profiling relied on immunoSEQ multiplex PCR, and the TCRdb table lists in-frame clones only, not all of them. The table records approximately 72,000 clones, around nine tenths of them present only once. The specimen sequenced was peripheral blood. These receptors were collected from a woman aged 55-69 years with acute or convalescent COVID-19. The CDR3 runs from the conserved cysteine through the conserved F or W. Fields, in order: CDR3 DNA, CDR3 protein, clone size, V gene, J gene, D gene. D genes are given only for firm matches. Not all rows give a size; the values are once, few, many and, for expanded clones, a class.

CDR3 DNA: TGTGCCAGCAGCCCCAGGGTTAGCGGGGAGCTGTTTTTT
CDR3 protein: CASSPRVSGELFF
clone size: -
V gene: TRBV5-4
J gene: TRBJ2-2
D gene: -

CDR3 DNA: TGTGCCAGCAGTGTACAGTCCAACAGGAACACTGAAGCTTTCTTT
CDR3 protein: CASSVQSNRNTEAFF
clone size: few
V gene: TRBV2
J gene: TRBJ1-1
D gene: -

CDR3 DNA: TGTGCCAGCAGTTTAGGTCGGCGACCGGGAGGGCAGCCCCAGCATTTT
CDR3 protein: CASSLGRRPGGQPQHF
clone size: -
V gene: TRBV28
J gene: TRBJ1-5
D gene: -

CDR3 DNA: TGTGCCAGCAGGGAAAATCGGGGGGGCCGGAGCACCGGGGAGCTGTTTTTT
CDR3 protein: CASRENRGGRSTGELFF
clone size: -
V gene: TRBV2
J gene: TRBJ2-2
D gene: TRBD2

CDR3 DNA: TGTGCCAGCAGCCTATTCAGGGGCCTTAACACTGAAGCTTTCTTT
CDR3 protein: CASSLFRGLNTEAFF
clone size: -
V gene: TRBV7-9
J gene: TRBJ1-1
D gene: -

CDR3 DNA: TGTGCCAGCAGCTTACAGGGGTCGGTTTCCTACGAGCAGTACTTC
CDR3 protein: CASSLQGSVSYEQYF
clone size: -
V gene: TRBV7-2
J gene: TRBJ2-7
D gene: -

CDR3 DNA: TGTGCCAGCAGACGGGACTCTGGAAACACCATATATTTT
CDR3 protein: CASRRDSGNTIYF
clone size: -
V gene: TRBV6-5
J gene: TRBJ1-3
D gene: -

CDR3 DNA: TGTGCCAGCAGCCAAGATCCAGGACAGCCCCAGCATTTT
CDR3 protein: CASSQDPGQPQHF
clone size: -
V gene: TRBV3-1/TRBV3-2
J gene: TRBJ1-5
D gene: -

CDR3 DNA: TGTGCCAGTAGTCTAGGGACTAGCGGTGGGGCCAACGTCCTGACTTTC
CDR3 protein: CASSLGTSGGANVLTF
clone size: -
V gene: TRBV19
J gene: TRBJ2-6
D gene: TRBD2

CDR3 DNA: TGTGCCAGCAGCTGGGAGACAGGGGCTTTAAGGGGCTACACCTTC
CDR3 protein: CASSWETGALRGYTF
clone size: -
V gene: TRBV5-6
J gene: TRBJ1-2
D gene: TRBD1

CDR3 DNA: TGCGCCAGCAGCGCTACTAGCGGGGGAGATACGCAGTATTTT
CDR3 protein: CASSATSGGDTQYF
clone size: -
V gene: TRBV5-1
J gene: TRBJ2-3
D gene: TRBD2

CDR3 DNA: TGTGCCAGCAGTTATCAAATACAGGTCACTAATGAAAAACTGTTTTTT
CDR3 protein: CASSYQIQVTNEKLFF
clone size: -
V gene: TRBV6-6
J gene: TRBJ1-4
D gene: -

CDR3 DNA: TGCGCCAGCAGTGACCACGGGCGGGACACTGAAGCTTTCTTT
CDR3 protein: CASSDHGRDTEAFF
clone size: -
V gene: TRBV10-1
J gene: TRBJ1-1
D gene: -

CDR3 DNA: TGTGCCAGTAGTTTCGGGAACACTGAAGCTTTCTTT
CDR3 protein: CASSFGNTEAFF
clone size: -
V gene: TRBV19
J gene: TRBJ1-1
D gene: -

CDR3 DNA: TGCGCCAGCAGCTTCACTATAGCGGGGGATGACACCGGGGAGCTGTTTTTT
CDR3 protein: CASSFTIAGDDTGELFF
clone size: -
V gene: TRBV5-1
J gene: TRBJ2-2
D gene: TRBD2

CDR3 DNA: TGTGCCAGCAGCCCGGGGAGTAATCAGCCCCAGCATTTT
CDR3 protein: CASSPGSNQPQHF
clone size: -
V gene: TRBV9
J gene: TRBJ1-5
D gene: -

CDR3 DNA: TGTGCCAGCAGCGATGGGACAGGGAAGAACACCGGGGAGCTGTTTTTT
CDR3 protein: CASSDGTGKNTGELFF
clone size: -
V gene: TRBV16
J gene: TRBJ2-2
D gene: TRBD1

CDR3 DNA: TGTGCCAGCAGTCGACAGGGCCTGAACACTGAAGCTTTCTTT
CDR3 protein: CASSRQGLNTEAFF
clone size: -
V gene: TRBV2
J gene: TRBJ1-1
D gene: TRBD1

CDR3 DNA: TGTGCCAGCAGTGCTCCGGGACAGGGTTACACTGAAGCTTTCTTT
CDR3 protein: CASSAPGQGYTEAFF
clone size: -
V gene: TRBV28
J gene: TRBJ1-1
D gene: TRBD1

CDR3 DNA: TGTGCCAGTAGTCCCCGCCGGGGAGGAGGAGAGTTGGAGACGCAGTATTTT
CDR3 protein: CASSPRRGGGELETQYF
clone size: -
V gene: TRBV19
J gene: TRBJ2-3
D gene: -

CDR3 DNA: TGTGCCAGCAGAGCCTCGGTCGGGGGCGGGGGTCAGCCCCAGCATTTT
CDR3 protein: CASRASVGGGGQPQHF
clone size: -
V gene: TRBV7-8
J gene: TRBJ1-5
D gene: -

CDR3 DNA: TGTGCCAGCAGCCTGCAACAGGAGCATAATGAAAAACTGTTTTTT
CDR3 protein: CASSLQQEHNEKLFF
clone size: -
V gene: TRBV7-2
J gene: TRBJ1-4
D gene: -

CDR3 DNA: TGTGCCAGCTCTCCGTCCAGGGCCTTACAGGAAAAACTGTTTTTT
CDR3 protein: CASSPSRALQEKLFF
clone size: -
V gene: TRBV18
J gene: TRBJ1-4
D gene: -

CDR3 DNA: TGTGCCAGCAGTACGGGACAGGGGGTTGAAAAACTGTTTTTT
CDR3 protein: CASSTGQGVEKLFF
clone size: -
V gene: TRBV6-6
J gene: TRBJ1-4
D gene: TRBD1

CDR3 DNA: TGCGCCAGCGGTCAGTCCGGGGGGGCTTTTAATGAGCAGTTCTTC
CDR3 protein: CASGQSGGAFNEQFF
clone size: -
V gene: TRBV5-1
J gene: TRBJ2-1
D gene: TRBD2

CDR3 DNA: TGCGCCAGCAGCTTCGAAACGGGAGGGGACGAAAAACTGTTTTTT
CDR3 protein: CASSFETGGDEKLFF
clone size: -
V gene: TRBV5-1
J gene: TRBJ1-4
D gene: -

CDR3 DNA: TGTGCCAGCAGCCAGATGACAGGCGATACGCAGTATTTT
CDR3 protein: CASSQMTGDTQYF
clone size: -
V gene: TRBV3-1/TRBV3-2
J gene: TRBJ2-3
D gene: -

CDR3 DNA: TGTGCCTGGAGTATCGGGGGCTCTGGAAACACCATATATTTT
CDR3 protein: CAWSIGGSGNTIYF
clone size: -
V gene: TRBV30
J gene: TRBJ1-3
D gene: -

CDR3 DNA: TGTGCCAGCAGTTTATCGCAGGGTGCGTCCTACGAGCAGTACTTC
CDR3 protein: CASSLSQGASYEQYF
clone size: once
V gene: TRBV27
J gene: TRBJ2-7
D gene: -

CDR3 DNA: TGCGCCAGCAGCCCTGACCGAGCGACCGGGGAGCTGTTTTTT
CDR3 protein: CASSPDRATGELFF
clone size: -
V gene: TRBV5-1
J gene: TRBJ2-2
D gene: -

CDR3 DNA: TGTGCCATCAGAGGTGTTGCCCAGGGGGGTGGCGAGCAGTACTTC
CDR3 protein: CAIRGVAQGGGEQYF
clone size: -
V gene: TRBV10-3
J gene: TRBJ2-7
D gene: -

CDR3 DNA: TGCAGTGCTTATAACTATGGCTACACCTTC
CDR3 protein: CSAYNYGYTF
clone size: -
V gene: TRBV20-1
J gene: TRBJ1-2
D gene: -

CDR3 DNA: TGTGCCAGCAGTGAATGGGGCGGAGCTCCTAATTCACCCCTCCACTTT
CDR3 protein: CASSEWGGAPNSPLHF
clone size: -
V gene: TRBV2
J gene: TRBJ1-6
D gene: -

CDR3 DNA: TGTGCCAGCAGAGAGAGCCCGGATACGCAGTATTTT
CDR3 protein: CASRESPDTQYF
clone size: -
V gene: TRBV6-5
J gene: TRBJ2-3
D gene: -

CDR3 DNA: TGTGCCAGCAGTGACTGGCTACCTCAGGGGCAGTTCTTC
CDR3 protein: CASSDWLPQGQFF
clone size: -
V gene: TRBV25-1
J gene: TRBJ2-1
D gene: -

CDR3 DNA: TGTGCCAGCAGTTTACCCCCTGGAGCACAGCCCCAGCATTTT
CDR3 protein: CASSLPPGAQPQHF
clone size: few
V gene: TRBV27
J gene: TRBJ1-5
D gene: -

CDR3 DNA: TGTGCCTGGAGCAAGGGGGGGGACACTGAAGCTTTCTTT
CDR3 protein: CAWSKGGDTEAFF
clone size: -
V gene: TRBV30
J gene: TRBJ1-1
D gene: -

CDR3 DNA: TGTGCCAGCAGCCCAAACTCCTACGAGCAGTACTTC
CDR3 protein: CASSPNSYEQYF
clone size: -
V gene: TRBV7-8
J gene: TRBJ2-7
D gene: -

CDR3 DNA: TGTGCCAGCAGCAAAAGGGCGGGGGGGCCAAACGCACGGATCTCCTACAATGAGCAGTTCTTC
CDR3 protein: CASSKRAGGPNARISYNEQFF
clone size: -
V gene: TRBV21-1
J gene: TRBJ2-1
D gene: -

CDR3 DNA: TGCAGTGCTAGTGGCCAGGGGCGCGGTCAAGAGACCCAGTACTTC
CDR3 protein: CSASGQGRGQETQYF
clone size: -
V gene: TRBV20-1
J gene: TRBJ2-5
D gene: -

CDR3 DNA: TGTGCCAGCAGCCCGAAGGCAGGGGGATCCCACACTGAAGCTTTCTTT
CDR3 protein: CASSPKAGGSHTEAFF
clone size: -
V gene: TRBV7-3
J gene: TRBJ1-1
D gene: TRBD1

CDR3 DNA: TGTGCTAGTGGTTCACAGGGGGTGGTGTCCTACGAGCAGTACTTC
CDR3 protein: CASGSQGVVSYEQYF
clone size: -
V gene: TRBV12-5
J gene: TRBJ2-7
D gene: TRBD1

CDR3 DNA: TGTGCCAGCAGCCAAAGCGGTCAGCCCCAGCATTTT
CDR3 protein: CASSQSGQPQHF
clone size: medium-sized
V gene: TRBV3-1/TRBV3-2
J gene: TRBJ1-5
D gene: -

CDR3 DNA: TGTGCCAGCAGCCTCAGGGGAACTGAAGCTTTCTTT
CDR3 protein: CASSLRGTEAFF
clone size: few
V gene: TRBV7-7
J gene: TRBJ1-1
D gene: -

CDR3 DNA: TGTGCCAGCAGCTTAGTTCTTAGGGGGCCCCTCACAGATACGCAGTATTTT
CDR3 protein: CASSLVLRGPLTDTQYF
clone size: -
V gene: TRBV7-2
J gene: TRBJ2-3
D gene: TRBD1

CDR3 DNA: TGTGCCAGCTCACCACTGCTGGGGGGGGACAATGAGCAGTTCTTC
CDR3 protein: CASSPLLGGDNEQFF
clone size: -
V gene: TRBV18
J gene: TRBJ2-1
D gene: TRBD2

CDR3 DNA: TGTGCCAGCAGCAGGCGGGGCCCGAACACCGGGGAGCTGTTTTTT
CDR3 protein: CASSRRGPNTGELFF
clone size: once
V gene: TRBV3-1/TRBV3-2
J gene: TRBJ2-2
D gene: -

CDR3 DNA: TGTGCCAGCAGCGGCCGGGACAGGGCAAATTCCTACGAGCAGTACTTC
CDR3 protein: CASSGRDRANSYEQYF
clone size: -
V gene: TRBV9
J gene: TRBJ2-7
D gene: TRBD1

CDR3 DNA: TGTGCCAGCACCGATTCTTTATTGACAGGGGACGGCACAGATACGCAGTATTTT
CDR3 protein: CASTDSLLTGDGTDTQYF
clone size: -
V gene: TRBV28
J gene: TRBJ2-3
D gene: TRBD1

CDR3 DNA: TGTGCCAGCAGCCAACTGCAAGGGACAGAGAACACCGGGGAGCTGTTTTTT
CDR3 protein: CASSQLQGTENTGELFF
clone size: -
V gene: TRBV14
J gene: TRBJ2-2
D gene: TRBD1

CDR3 DNA: TGTGCCAGCAGCCCCAGGTCGGGGATGAACACCGGGGAGCTGTTTTTT
CDR3 protein: CASSPRSGMNTGELFF
clone size: -
V gene: TRBV5-4
J gene: TRBJ2-2
D gene: -

CDR3 DNA: TGTGCCTGGAGTGTACTAGCCCTCTCCTACAATGAGCAGTTCTTC
CDR3 protein: CAWSVLALSYNEQFF
clone size: -
V gene: TRBV30
J gene: TRBJ2-1
D gene: -

CDR3 DNA: TGCGCCAGCAGCTTGTTGGGAGCGGGGGGACCCTACAATGAGCAGTTCTTC
CDR3 protein: CASSLLGAGGPYNEQFF
clone size: once
V gene: TRBV5-1
J gene: TRBJ2-1
D gene: TRBD2

CDR3 DNA: TGTGCCAGCAGCTTAACCTTTACGCGATATAACAATGAAAAACTGTTTTTT
CDR3 protein: CASSLTFTRYNNEKLFF
clone size: -
V gene: TRBV11-2
J gene: TRBJ1-4
D gene: -

CDR3 DNA: TGTGCCAGCAACCTCGAGGCGGGATACGGAAACACCATATATTTT
CDR3 protein: CASNLEAGYGNTIYF
clone size: -
V gene: TRBV11-2
J gene: TRBJ1-3
D gene: -

CDR3 DNA: TGTGCCAGCAGTCCGCGGGGGAACTCCTACGAGCAGTACTTC
CDR3 protein: CASSPRGNSYEQYF
clone size: -
V gene: TRBV7-2
J gene: TRBJ2-7
D gene: TRBD2

CDR3 DNA: TGTGCCAGCAGCGTAGCTGAGGTGACAGCGACGGGTTCACCCCTCCACTTT
CDR3 protein: CASSVAEVTATGSPLHF
clone size: -
V gene: TRBV9
J gene: TRBJ1-6
D gene: -

CDR3 DNA: TGTGCCAGCAGCTTAGCCCGACTCCGCGCGGATACGCAGTATTTT
CDR3 protein: CASSLARLRADTQYF
clone size: -
V gene: TRBV7-8
J gene: TRBJ2-3
D gene: -

CDR3 DNA: TGTGCCAGCAGCCGACAGGGTCTGTACACTGAAGCTTTCTTT
CDR3 protein: CASSRQGLYTEAFF
clone size: -
V gene: TRBV7-9
J gene: TRBJ1-1
D gene: TRBD1

CDR3 DNA: TGCGCCAGCAGCTTGGTACCAGAAACCGGACAGGGCACTGAAGCTTTCTTT
CDR3 protein: CASSLVPETGQGTEAFF
clone size: -
V gene: TRBV5-1
J gene: TRBJ1-1
D gene: TRBD1